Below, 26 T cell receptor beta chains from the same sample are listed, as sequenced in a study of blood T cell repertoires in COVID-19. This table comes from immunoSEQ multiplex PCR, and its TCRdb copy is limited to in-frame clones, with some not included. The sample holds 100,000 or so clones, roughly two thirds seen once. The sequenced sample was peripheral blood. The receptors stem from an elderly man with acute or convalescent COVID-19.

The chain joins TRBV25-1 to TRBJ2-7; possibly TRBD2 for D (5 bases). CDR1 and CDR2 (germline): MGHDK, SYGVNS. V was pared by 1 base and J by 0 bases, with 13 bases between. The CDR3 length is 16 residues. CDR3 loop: CASSELGGVSSYEQYF. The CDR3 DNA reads TGTGCCAGCAGTGAATTAGGAGGCGTTAGCTCCTACGAGCAGTACTTC.

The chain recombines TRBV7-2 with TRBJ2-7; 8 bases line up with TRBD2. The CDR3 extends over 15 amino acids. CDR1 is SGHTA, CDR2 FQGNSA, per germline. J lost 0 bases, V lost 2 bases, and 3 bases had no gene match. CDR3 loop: CASSLSGGLSYEQYF. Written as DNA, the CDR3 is TGTGCCAGCAGCTTATCGGGAGGGCTCTCCTACGAGCAGTACTTC.

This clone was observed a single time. The CDR3 here is CAIMVMRGNGNTIYF. CDR3 coding DNA: TGTGCCATCATGGTCATGCGCGGCAACGGAAACACCATATATTTT. The chain combines TRBV10-3 with TRBJ1-3; unclear D gene. CDR3 length equals 15 residues. V lost 7 bases to trimming and J lost 4 bases, with 17 bases between them. Germline V gene data show CDR1 as ENHRY and CDR2 as SYGVKD.

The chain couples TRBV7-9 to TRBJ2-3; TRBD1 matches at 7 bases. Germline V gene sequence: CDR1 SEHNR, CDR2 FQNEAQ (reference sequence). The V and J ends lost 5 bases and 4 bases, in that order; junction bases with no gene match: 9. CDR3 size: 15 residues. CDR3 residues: CASSPEGALADTQYF. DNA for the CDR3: TGTGCCAGCAGCCCTGAGGGGGCGTTAGCAGATACGCAGTATTTT.

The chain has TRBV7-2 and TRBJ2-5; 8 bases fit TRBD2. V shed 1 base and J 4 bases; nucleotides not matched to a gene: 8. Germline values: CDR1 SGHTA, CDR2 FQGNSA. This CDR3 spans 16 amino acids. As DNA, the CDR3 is TGTGCCAGCAGCTTAGGGATAGCGGGAAGGGGAGAGACCCAGTACTTC. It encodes CASSLGIAGRGETQYF.

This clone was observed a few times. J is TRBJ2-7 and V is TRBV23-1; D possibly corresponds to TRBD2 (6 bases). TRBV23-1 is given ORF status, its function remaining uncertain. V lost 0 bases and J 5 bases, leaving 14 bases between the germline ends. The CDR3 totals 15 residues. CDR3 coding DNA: TGCGCCAGCAGTCAATCTAAGGGACTCAGTGACGAGCAGTACTTC. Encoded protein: CASSQSKGLSDEQYF.

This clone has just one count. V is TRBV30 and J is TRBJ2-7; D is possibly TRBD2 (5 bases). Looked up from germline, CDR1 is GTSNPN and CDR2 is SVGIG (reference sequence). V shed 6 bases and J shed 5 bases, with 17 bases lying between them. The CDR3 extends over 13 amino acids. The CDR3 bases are TGTGCCTGTGGGCTGATCCAGAGGGACGAGCAGTACTTC. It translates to CACGLIQRDEQYF.

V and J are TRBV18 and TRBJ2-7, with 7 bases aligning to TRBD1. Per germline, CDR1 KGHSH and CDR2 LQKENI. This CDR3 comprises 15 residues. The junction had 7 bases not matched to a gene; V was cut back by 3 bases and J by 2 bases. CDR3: CASSPGPGQTYEQYF. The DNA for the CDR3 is TGTGCCAGCTCACCTGGTCCGGGACAGACCTACGAGCAGTACTTC.

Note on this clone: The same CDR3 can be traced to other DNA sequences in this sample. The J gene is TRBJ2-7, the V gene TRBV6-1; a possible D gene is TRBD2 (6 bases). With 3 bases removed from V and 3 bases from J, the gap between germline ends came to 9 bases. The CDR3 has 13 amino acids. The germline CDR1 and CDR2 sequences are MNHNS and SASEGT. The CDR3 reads CASSDGGNYEQYF. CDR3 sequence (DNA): TGTGCCAGCAGTGATGGAGGGAACTACGAGCAGTACTTC.

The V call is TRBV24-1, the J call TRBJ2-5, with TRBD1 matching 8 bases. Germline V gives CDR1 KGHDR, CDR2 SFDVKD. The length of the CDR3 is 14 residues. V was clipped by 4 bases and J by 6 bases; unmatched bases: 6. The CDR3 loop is CATSEDRVGKTQYF. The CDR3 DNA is TGTGCCACCAGTGAGGACAGGGTTGGAAAGACCCAGTACTTC.

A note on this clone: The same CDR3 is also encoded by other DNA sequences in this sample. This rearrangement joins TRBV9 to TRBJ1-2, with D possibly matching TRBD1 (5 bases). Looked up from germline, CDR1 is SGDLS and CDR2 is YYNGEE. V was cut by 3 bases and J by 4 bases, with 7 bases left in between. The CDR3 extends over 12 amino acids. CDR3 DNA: TGTGCCAGCAGCGGGGGGGGCTATGGCTACACCTTC. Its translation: CASSGGGYGYTF.

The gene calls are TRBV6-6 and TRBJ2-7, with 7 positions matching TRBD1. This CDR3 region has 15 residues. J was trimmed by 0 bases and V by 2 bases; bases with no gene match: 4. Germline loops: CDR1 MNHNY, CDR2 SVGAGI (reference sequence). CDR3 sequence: CASSYMGQNSYEQYF. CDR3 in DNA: TGTGCCAGCAGTTACATGGGACAGAACTCCTACGAGCAGTACTTC.

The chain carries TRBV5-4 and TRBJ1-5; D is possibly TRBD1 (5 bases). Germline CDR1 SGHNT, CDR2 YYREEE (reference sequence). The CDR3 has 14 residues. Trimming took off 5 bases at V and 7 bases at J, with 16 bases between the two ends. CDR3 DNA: TGTGCCAGCAGTTGGAGTCCGGGGGACCAGCCCCAGCATTTT. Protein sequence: CASSWSPGDQPQHF.

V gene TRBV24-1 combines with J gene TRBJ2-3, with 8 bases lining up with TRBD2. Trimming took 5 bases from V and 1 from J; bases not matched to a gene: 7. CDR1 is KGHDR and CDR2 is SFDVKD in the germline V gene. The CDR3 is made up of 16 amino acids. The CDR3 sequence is CATSAFTGGGTDTQYF. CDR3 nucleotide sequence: TGTGCCACCAGTGCCTTTACGGGAGGGGGCACAGATACGCAGTATTTT.

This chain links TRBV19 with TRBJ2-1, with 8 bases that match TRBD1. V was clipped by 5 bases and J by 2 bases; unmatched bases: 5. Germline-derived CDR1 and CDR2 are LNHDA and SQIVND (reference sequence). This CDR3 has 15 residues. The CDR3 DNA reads TGTGCCAGTAGTCCGCGGACAGGGCCCTACAATGAGCAGTTCTTC. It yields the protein CASSPRTGPYNEQFF.

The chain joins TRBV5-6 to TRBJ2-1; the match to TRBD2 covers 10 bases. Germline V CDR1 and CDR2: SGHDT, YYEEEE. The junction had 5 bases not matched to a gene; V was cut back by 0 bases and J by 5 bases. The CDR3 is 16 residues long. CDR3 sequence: CASSLAGLAVNNEQFF. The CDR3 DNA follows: TGTGCCAGCAGCTTGGCCGGACTAGCGGTAAACAATGAGCAGTTCTTC. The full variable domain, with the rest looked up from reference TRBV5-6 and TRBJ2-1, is DAGVTQSPTHLIKTRGQQVTLRCSPKSGHDTVSWYQQALGQGPQFIFQYYEEEERQRGNFPDRFSGHQFPNYSSELNVNALLLGDSALYLCASSLAGLAVNNEQFFGPGTRLTVL.

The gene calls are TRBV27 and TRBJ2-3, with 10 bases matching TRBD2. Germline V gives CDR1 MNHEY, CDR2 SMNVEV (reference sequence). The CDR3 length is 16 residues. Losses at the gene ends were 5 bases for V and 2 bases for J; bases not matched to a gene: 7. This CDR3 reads CASSTLAGGLTDTQYF. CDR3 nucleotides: TGTGCCAGCAGTACATTAGCGGGAGGACTCACAGATACGCAGTATTTT.

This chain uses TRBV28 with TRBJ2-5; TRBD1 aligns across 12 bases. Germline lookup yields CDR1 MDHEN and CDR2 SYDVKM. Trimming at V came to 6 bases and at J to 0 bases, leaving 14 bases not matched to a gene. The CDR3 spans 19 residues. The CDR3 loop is CASSLSPGQGAGHQETQYF. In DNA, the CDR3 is TGTGCCAGCAGCCTATCTCCGGGACAGGGGGCCGGCCACCAAGAGACCCAGTACTTC.

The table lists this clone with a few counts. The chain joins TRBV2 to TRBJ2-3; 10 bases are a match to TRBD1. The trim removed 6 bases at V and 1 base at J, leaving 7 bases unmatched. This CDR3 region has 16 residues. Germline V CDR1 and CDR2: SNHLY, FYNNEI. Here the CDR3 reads CASSRRQGAGTDTQYF. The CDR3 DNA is TGTGCCAGCAGCAGGCGACAGGGGGCTGGCACAGATACGCAGTATTTT.

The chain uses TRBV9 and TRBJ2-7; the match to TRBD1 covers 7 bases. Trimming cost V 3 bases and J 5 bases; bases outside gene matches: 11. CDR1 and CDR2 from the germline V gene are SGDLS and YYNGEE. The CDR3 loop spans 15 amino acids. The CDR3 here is CASSATGAPYDEQYF. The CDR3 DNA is TGTGCCAGCAGCGCCACAGGGGCCCCCTACGACGAGCAGTACTTC.

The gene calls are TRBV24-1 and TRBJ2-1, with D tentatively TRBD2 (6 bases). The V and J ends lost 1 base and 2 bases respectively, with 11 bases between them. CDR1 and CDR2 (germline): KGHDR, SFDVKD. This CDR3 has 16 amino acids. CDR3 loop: CATSDFGGGPYNEQFF. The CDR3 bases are TGTGCCACCAGTGATTTTGGGGGAGGCCCCTACAATGAGCAGTTCTTC.

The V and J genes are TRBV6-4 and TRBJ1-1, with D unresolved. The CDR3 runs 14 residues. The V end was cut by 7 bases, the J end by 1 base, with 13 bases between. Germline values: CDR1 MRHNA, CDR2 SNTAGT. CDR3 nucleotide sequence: TGTGCCAGCAAGCTAGAAGAAGGGAACACTGAAGCTTTCTTT. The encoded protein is CASKLEEGNTEAFF.

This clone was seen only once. This chain's CDR3 is CASSARTSTNEKLFF. In nucleotides, the CDR3 is TGTGCCAGCAGCGCCAGGACTTCAACTAATGAAAAACTGTTTTTT. The V and J genes are TRBV21-1 and TRBJ1-4. TRBV21-1 is assigned pseudogene status. This CDR3 has 15 amino acids.

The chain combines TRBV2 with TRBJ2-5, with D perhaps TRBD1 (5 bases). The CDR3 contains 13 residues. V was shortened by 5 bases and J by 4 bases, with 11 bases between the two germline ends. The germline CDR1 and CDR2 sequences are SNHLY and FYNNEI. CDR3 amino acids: CASSRGQGETQYF. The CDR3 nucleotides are TGTGCCAGCAGTCGAGGTCAGGGAGAGACCCAGTACTTC.

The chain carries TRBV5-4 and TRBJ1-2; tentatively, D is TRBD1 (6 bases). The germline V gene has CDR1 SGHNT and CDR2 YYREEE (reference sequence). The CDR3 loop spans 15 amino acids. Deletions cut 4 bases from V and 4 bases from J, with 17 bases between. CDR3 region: CASSTTGNIAYGYTF. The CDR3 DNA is TGTGCCAGCAGCACAACAGGGAATATCGCCTATGGCTACACCTTC.

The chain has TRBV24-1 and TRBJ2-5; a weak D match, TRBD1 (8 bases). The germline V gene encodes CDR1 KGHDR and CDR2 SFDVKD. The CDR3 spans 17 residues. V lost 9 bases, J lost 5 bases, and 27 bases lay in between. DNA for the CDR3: TGTGCCACCCGGGACAGGATCAGGGGAGGGGAAAGGGAGACCCAGTACTTC. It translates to CATRDRIRGGERETQYF.